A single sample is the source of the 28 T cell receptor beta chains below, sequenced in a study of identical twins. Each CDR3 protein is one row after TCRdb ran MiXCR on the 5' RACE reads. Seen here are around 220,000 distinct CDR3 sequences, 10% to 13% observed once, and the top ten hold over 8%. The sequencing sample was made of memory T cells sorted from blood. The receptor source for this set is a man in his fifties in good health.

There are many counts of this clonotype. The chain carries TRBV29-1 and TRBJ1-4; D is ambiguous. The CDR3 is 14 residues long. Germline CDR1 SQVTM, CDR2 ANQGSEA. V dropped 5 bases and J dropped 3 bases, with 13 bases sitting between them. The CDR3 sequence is CSVRSAEANEKLFF. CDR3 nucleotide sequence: TGCAGCGTTAGGTCGGCAGAGGCTAATGAAAAACTGTTTTTT.

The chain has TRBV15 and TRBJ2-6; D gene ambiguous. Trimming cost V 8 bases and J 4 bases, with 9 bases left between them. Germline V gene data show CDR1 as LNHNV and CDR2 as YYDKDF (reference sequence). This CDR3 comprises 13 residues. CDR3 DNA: TGTGCCACCCGACGGTCGGGGGCCAACGTCCTGACTTTC. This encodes CATRRSGANVLTF.

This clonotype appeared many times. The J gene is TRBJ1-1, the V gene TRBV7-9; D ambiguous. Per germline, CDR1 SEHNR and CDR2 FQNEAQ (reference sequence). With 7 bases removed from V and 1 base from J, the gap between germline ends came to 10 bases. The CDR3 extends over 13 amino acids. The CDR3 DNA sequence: TGTGCCAGCAATTTGGACGGGAACACTGAAGCTTTCTTT. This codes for CASNLDGNTEAFF.

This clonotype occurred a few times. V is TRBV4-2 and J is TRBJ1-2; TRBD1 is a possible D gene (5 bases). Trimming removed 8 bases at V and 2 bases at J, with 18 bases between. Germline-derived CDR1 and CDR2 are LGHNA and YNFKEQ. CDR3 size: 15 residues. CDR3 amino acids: CASGHHELPNYGYTF. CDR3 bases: TGTGCCAGCGGACATCACGAGCTCCCAAACTATGGCTACACCTTC.

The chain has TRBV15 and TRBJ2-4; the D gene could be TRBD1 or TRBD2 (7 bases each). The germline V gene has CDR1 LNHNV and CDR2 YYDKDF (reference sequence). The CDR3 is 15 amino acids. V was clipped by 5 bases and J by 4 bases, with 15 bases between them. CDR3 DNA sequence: TGTGCCACCAGCCAAGGGGGGGACAGAAAAAACATTCAGTACTTC. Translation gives CATSQGGDRKNIQYF.

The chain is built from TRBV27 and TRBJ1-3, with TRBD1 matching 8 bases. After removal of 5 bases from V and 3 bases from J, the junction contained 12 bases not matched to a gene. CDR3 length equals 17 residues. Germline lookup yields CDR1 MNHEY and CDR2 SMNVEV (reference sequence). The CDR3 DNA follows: TGTGCCAGCAGTCTACGTCCCGGGACAGGATATGGAAACACCATATATTTT. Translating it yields CASSLRPGTGYGNTIYF.

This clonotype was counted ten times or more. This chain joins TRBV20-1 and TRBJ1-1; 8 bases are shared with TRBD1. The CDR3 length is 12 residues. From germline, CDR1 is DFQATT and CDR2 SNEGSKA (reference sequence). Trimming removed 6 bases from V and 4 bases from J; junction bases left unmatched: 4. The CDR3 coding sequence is TGCAGTGCAATGGACAGGGTCACTGAAGCTTTCTTT. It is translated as CSAMDRVTEAFF.

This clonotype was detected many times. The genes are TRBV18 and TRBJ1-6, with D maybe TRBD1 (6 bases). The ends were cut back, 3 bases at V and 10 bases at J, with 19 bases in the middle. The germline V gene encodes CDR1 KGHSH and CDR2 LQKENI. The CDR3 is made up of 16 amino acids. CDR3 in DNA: TGTGCCAGCTCACCGAGGACAGACCGTAGGGGGTCACCCCTCCACTTT. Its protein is CASSPRTDRRGSPLHF.

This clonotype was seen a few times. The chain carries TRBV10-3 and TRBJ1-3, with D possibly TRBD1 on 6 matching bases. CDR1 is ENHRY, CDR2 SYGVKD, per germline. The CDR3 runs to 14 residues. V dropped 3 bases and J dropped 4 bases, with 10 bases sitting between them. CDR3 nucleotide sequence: TGTGCCATCAGTGACGCAGGGGCGGGAAACACCATATATTTT. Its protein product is CAISDAGAGNTIYF.

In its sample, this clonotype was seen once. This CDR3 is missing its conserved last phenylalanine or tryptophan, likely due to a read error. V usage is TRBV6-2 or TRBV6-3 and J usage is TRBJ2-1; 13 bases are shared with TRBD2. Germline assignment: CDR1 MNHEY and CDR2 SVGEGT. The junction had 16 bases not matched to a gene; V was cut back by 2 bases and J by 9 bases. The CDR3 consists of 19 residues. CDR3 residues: CASSYERRSGLAGVGEQFS. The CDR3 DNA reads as TGTGCCAGCAGTTACGAGAGAAGGTCCGGACTAGCGGGAGTAGGTGAGCAGTTCTCC.

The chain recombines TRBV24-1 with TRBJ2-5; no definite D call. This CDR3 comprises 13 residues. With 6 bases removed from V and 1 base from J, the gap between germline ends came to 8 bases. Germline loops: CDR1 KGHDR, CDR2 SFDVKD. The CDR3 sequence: CATSSDGQETQYF. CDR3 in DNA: TGTGCCACCAGTTCCGACGGCCAAGAGACCCAGTACTTC.

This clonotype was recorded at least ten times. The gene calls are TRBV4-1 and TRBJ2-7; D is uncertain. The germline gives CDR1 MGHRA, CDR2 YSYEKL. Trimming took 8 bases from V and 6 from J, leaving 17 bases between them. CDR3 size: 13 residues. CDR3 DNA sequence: TGCGCCAGCGCCATGACGGATCAGACCGAGCAGTACTTC. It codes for CASAMTDQTEQYF.

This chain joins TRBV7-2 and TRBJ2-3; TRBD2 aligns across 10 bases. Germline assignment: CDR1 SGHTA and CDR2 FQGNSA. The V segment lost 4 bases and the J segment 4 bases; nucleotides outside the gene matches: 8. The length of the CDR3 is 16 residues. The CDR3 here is CASSYSSGGAPDTQYF. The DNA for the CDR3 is TGTGCCAGCAGCTACTCAAGCGGGGGGGCTCCAGATACGCAGTATTTT.

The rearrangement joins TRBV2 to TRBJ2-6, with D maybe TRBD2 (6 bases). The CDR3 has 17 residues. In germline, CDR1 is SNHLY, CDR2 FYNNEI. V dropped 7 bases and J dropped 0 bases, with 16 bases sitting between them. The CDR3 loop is CASTNSGLPSGANVLTF. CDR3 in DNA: TGTGCCAGCACGAACTCGGGACTCCCCTCTGGGGCCAACGTCCTGACTTTC.

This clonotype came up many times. The CDR3 sequence is CASRRRGYNEQFF. CDR3 bases: TGTGCCAGCAGGAGGCGGGGTTACAATGAGCAGTTCTTC. The chain uses TRBV27 and TRBJ2-1, with D possibly matching TRBD2 (6 bases). V was clipped by 6 bases and J by 4 bases, with 10 bases between them. Germline CDR1 and CDR2: MNHEY and SMNVEV (reference sequence). This CDR3 is 13 amino acids long.

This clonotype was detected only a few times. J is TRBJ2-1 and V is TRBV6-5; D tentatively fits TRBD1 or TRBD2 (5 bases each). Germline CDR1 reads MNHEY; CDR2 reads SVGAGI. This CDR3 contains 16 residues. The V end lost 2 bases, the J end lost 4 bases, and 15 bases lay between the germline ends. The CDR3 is CASSYRIRDAYNEQFF. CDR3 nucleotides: TGTGCCAGCAGTTACCGGATACGGGACGCATACAATGAGCAGTTCTTC.

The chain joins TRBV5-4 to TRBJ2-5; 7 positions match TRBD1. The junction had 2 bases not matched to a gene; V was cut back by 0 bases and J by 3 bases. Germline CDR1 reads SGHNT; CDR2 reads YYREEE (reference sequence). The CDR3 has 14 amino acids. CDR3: CASSLGDSKETQYF. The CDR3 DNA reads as TGTGCCAGCAGCTTGGGGGACAGCAAAGAGACCCAGTACTTC.

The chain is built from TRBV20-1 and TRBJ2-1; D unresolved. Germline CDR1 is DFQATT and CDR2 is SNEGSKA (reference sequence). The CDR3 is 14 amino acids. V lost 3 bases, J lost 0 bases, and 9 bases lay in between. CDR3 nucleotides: TGCAGTGCTAGCGGAAGGAGCTCCTACAATGAGCAGTTCTTC. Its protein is CSASGRSSYNEQFF.

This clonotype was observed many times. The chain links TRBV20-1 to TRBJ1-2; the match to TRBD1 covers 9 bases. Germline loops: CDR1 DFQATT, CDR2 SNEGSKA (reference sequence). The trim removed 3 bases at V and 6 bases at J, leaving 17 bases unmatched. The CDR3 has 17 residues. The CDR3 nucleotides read TGCAGTGCTAGTTGGGTTGCATCCGGACAGGGGTTCCATGGCTACACCTTC. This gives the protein CSASWVASGQGFHGYTF.

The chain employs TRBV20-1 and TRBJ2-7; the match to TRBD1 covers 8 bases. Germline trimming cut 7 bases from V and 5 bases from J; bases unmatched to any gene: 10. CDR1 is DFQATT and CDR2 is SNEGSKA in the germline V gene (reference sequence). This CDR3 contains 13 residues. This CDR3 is CSGDRGSSHEQYF. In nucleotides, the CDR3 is TGCAGTGGAGACAGGGGATCGAGCCACGAGCAGTACTTC.

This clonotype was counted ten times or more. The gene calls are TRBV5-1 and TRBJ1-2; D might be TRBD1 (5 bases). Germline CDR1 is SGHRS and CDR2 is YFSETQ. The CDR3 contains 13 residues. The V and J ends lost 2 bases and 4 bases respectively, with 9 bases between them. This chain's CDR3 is CASSFGQGYGYTF. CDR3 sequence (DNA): TGCGCCAGCAGCTTCGGCCAGGGCTATGGCTACACCTTC.

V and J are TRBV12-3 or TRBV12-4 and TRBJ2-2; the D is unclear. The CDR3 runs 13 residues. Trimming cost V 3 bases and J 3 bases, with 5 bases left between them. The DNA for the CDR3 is TGTGCCAGCAGTTTTTCGGACACCGGGGAGCTGTTTTTT. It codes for CASSFSDTGELFF.

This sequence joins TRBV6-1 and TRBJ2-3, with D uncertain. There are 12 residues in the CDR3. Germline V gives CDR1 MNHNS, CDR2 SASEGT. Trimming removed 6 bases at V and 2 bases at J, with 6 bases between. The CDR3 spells CASRVLTDTQYF. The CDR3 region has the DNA TGTGCCAGCAGGGTCCTCACAGATACGCAGTATTTT.

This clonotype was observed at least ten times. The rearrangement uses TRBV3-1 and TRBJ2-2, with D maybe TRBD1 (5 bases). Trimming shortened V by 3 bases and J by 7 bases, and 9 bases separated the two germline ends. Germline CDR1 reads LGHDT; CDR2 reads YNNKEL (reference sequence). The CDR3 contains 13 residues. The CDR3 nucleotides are TGTGCCAGCAGCCAGCAGGGAATCGGGGAGCTGTTTTTT. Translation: CASSQQGIGELFF.

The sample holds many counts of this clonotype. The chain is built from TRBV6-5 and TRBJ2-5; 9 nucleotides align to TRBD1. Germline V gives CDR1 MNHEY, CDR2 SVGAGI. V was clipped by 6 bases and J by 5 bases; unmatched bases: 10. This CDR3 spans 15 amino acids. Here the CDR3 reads CASSYGTGRLETQYF. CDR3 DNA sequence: TGTGCCAGCAGCTACGGGACAGGGCGGCTCGAGACCCAGTACTTC.

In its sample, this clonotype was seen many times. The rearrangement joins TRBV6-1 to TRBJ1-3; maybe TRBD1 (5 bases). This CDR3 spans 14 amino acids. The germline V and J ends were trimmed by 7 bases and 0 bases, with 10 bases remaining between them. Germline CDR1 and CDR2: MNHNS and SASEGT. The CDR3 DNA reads TGTGCCAGCAAGAACCAGGGCTCTGGAAACACCATATATTTT. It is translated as CASKNQGSGNTIYF.

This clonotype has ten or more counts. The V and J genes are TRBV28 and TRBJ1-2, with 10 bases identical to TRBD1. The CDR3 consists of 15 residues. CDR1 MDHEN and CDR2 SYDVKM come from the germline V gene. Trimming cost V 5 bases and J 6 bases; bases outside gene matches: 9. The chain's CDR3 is CASSSGTGVINGYTF. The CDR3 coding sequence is TGTGCCAGCAGTAGCGGGACAGGGGTAATTAATGGCTACACCTTC.

The CDR3 DNA reads TGTGCCAGCAGCCAAAATTACGGGAAGTCCTACGAGCAGTACTTC. Translating it yields CASSQNYGKSYEQYF. The chain employs TRBV3-1 and TRBJ2-7; D possibly corresponds to TRBD2 (5 bases). CDR1 and CDR2 (germline): LGHDT, YNNKEL (reference sequence). With 2 bases removed from V and 1 base from J, the gap between germline ends came to 12 bases. This CDR3 has 15 residues.